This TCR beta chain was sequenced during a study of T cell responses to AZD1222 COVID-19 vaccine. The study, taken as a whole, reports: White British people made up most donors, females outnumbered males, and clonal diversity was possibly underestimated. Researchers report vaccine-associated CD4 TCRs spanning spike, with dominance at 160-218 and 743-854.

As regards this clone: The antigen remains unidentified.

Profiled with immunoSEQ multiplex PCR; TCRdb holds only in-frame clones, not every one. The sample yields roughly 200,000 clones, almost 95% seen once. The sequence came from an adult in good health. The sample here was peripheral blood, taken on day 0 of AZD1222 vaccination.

CDR3 nucleotide sequence: TGTGCCAGCAGGCCCGGAGGGGGGAACACCGGGGAGCTGTTTTTT. This sequence encodes CASRPGGGNTGELFF. The chain has TRBV14 and TRBJ2-2; D could derive from TRBD1 or TRBD2 (6 bases each). Trimming took off 6 bases at V and 1 base at J, with 12 bases between the two ends. Germline assignment: CDR1 SGHDN and CDR2 FVKESK. The CDR3 is made up of 15 amino acids.